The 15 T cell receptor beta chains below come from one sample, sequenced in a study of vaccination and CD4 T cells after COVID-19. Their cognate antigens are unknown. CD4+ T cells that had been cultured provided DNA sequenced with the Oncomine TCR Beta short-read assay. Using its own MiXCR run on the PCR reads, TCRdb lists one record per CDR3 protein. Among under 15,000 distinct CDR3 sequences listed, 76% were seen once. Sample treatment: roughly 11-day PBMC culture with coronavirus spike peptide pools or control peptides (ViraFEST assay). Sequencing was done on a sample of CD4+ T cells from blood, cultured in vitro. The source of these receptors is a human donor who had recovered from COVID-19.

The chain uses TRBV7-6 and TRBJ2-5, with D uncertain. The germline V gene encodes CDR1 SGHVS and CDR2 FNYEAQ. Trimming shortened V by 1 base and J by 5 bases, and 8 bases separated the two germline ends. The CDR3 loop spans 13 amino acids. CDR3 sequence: CASSLDADETQYF. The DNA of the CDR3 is TGTGCCAGCAGCTTAGATGCGGATGAGACCCAGTACTTC.

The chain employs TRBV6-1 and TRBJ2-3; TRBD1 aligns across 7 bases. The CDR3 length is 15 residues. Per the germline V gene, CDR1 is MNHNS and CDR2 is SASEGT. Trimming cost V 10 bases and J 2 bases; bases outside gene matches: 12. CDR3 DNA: TGTGCCACCTCCAGGGGGTTACCTCCCACAGATACGCAGTATTTT. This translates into CATSRGLPPTDTQYF.

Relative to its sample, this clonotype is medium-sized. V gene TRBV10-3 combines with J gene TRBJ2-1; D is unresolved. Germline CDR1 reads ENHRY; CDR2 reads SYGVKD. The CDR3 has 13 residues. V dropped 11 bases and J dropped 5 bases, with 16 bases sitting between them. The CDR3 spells CASCQVSDNEQFF. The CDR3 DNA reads TGTGCCTCCTGTCAGGTTTCGGACAATGAGCAGTTCTTC.

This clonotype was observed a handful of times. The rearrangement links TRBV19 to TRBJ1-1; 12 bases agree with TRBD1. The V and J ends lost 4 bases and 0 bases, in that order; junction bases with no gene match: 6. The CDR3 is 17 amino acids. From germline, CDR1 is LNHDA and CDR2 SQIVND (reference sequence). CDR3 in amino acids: CASSNRDRGLMNTEAFF. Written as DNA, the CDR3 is TGTGCCAGTAGTAACCGGGACAGGGGGCTCATGAACACTGAAGCTTTCTTT.

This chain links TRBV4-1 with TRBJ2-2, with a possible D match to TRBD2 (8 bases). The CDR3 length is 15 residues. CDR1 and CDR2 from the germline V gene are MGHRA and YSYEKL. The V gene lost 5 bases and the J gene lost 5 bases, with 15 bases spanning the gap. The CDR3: CASSRGREVTGELFF. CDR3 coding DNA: TGCGCCAGCAGCAGGGGGCGGGAGGTAACCGGGGAGCTGTTTTTT.

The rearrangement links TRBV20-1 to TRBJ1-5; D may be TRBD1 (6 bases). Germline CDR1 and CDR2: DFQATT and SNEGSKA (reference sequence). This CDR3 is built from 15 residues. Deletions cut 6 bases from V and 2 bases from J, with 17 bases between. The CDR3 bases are TGCAGTGCCGTCGAACAGGGAAAGGGCAATCAGCCCCAGCATTTT. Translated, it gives CSAVEQGKGNQPQHF.

The CDR3 sequence: CASSEGRQPQHF. CDR3 in DNA: TGTGCCAGCAGTGAAGGTCGACAGCCCCAGCATTTT. The chain employs TRBV6-1 and TRBJ1-5; D not resolved. CDR3 length: 12 amino acids. Germline CDR1 is MNHNS and CDR2 is SASEGT. Trimming left V 1 base short and J 7 bases short, with 5 bases between.

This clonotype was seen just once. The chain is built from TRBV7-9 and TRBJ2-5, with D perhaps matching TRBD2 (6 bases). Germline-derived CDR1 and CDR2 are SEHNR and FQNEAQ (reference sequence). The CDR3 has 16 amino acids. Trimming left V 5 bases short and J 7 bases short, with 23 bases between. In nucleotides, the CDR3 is TGTGCCAGCAGCCCACGGGACTCCCGGCGCATAGGGACCCAGTACTTC. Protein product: CASSPRDSRRIGTQYF.

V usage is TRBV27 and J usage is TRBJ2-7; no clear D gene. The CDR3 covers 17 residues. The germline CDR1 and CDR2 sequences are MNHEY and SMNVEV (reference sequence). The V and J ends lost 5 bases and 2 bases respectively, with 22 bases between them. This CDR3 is CASSPTGLQPSPYEQYF. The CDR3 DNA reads TGTGCCAGCAGTCCCACTGGGCTCCAGCCCTCACCCTACGAGCAGTACTTC.

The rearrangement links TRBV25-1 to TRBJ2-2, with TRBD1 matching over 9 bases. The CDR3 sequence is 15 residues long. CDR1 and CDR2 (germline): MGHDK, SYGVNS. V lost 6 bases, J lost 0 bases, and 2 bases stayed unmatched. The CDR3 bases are TGTGCCAGCAGGGGACAGGGCTCGAACACCGGGGAGCTGTTTTTT. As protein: CASRGQGSNTGELFF.

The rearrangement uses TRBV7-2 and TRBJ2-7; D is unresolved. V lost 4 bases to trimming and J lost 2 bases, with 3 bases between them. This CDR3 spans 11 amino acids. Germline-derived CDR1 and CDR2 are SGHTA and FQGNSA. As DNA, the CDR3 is TGTGCCAGCAGCTCCACCTACGAGCAGTACTTC. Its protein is CASSSTYEQYF. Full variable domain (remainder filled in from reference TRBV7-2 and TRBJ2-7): GAGVSQSPSNKVTEKGKDVELRCDPISGHTALYWYRQSLGQGLEFLIYFQGNSAPDKSGLPSDRFSAERTGGSVSTLTIQRTQQEDSAVYLCASSSTYEQYFGPGTRLTVT.

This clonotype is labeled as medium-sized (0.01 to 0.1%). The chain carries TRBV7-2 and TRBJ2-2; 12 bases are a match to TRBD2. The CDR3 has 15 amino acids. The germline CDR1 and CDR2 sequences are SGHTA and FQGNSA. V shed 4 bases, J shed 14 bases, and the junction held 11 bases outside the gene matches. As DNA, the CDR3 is TGTGCCAGCAGCTCCTACGGACTAGCGGGAATTGATCTGTTTTTT. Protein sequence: CASSSYGLAGIDLFF.

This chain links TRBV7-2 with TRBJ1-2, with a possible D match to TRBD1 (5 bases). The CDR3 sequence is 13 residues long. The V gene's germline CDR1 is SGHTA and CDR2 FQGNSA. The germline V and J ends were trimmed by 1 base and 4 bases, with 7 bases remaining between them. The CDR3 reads CASSLGGSYGYTF. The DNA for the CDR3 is TGTGCCAGCAGCTTAGGGGGGTCCTATGGCTACACCTTC.

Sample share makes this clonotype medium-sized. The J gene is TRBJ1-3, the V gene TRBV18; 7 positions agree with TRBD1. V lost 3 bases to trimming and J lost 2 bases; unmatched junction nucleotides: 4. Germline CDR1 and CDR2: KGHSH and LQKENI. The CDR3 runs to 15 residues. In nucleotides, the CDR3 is TGTGCCAGCTCACCCTGGACAGGAGCTGGAAACACCATATATTTT. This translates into CASSPWTGAGNTIYF.

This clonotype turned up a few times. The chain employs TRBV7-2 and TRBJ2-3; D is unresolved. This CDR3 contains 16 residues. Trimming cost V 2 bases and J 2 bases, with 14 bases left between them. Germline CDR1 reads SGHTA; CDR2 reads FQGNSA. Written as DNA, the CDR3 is TGTGCCAGCAGCTTAACAAGCTACCTTGCCACAGATACGCAGTATTTT. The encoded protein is CASSLTSYLATDTQYF. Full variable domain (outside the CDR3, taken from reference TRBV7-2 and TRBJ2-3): GAGVSQSPSNKVTEKGKDVELRCDPISGHTALYWYRQSLGQGLEFLIYFQGNSAPDKSGLPSDRFSAERTGGSVSTLTIQRTQQEDSAVYLCASSLTSYLATDTQYFGPGTRLTVL.